The T cell receptor (beta chain) under discussion was sequenced for a study of T cell clones after liver transplantation. Whole-study context: TCRbeta sequencing after a pre-transplant mixed lymphocyte reaction identified graft-donor-reactive clones, later tracked in post-transplant blood. Samples came pre-transplant, pre-randomization before withdrawal, and post-randomization after withdrawal ended. Subjects received no induction therapy and standard immunosuppression until randomization at 12-24 months post-transplant.

In the case of this clone: Its antigen is not identified. The same CDR3 arises from other DNA sequences in this sample as well.

Study findings and constraints: A significant post-transplant drop in circulating graft-donor-reactive CD4 TCRbeta sequences occurred in most of the 8 subjects.

This table comes from immunoSEQ multiplex PCR, and its TCRdb copy is limited to in-frame clones, with some not included. The sample lists about 6,100 clones; roughly 85% were seen once. The CDR3 totals 12 residues. Germline values: CDR1 GTSNPN, CDR2 SVGIG (reference sequence). Trimming removed 3 bases at V and 0 bases at J, with 5 bases between. The V and J genes are TRBV30 and TRBJ1-1; D unclear. This sequence originates from a human patient who received a liver transplant. Some T cells here may be from the graft donor. The source was CD8+ T cells from blood, collected 24 months after liver transplant. The CDR3 region has the DNA TGTGCCTGGAGCCCCGTGAACACTGAAGCTTTCTTT. This codes for CAWSPVNTEAFF. Using reference TRBV30 and TRBJ1-1 for the parts outside the CDR3, the full variable domain is SQTIHQWPATLVQPVGSPLSLECTVEGTSNPNLYWYRQAAGRGLQLLFYSVGIGQISSEVPQNLSASRPQDRQFILSSKKLLLSDSGFYLCAWSPVNTEAFFGQGTRLTVV.